This T cell receptor beta chain was recovered during a study of regulatory T cells in long-lasting Graves disease. Study findings and constraints: Small numbers of samples may have cut accuracy. It was peripheral blood alone, not thyroid tissue, that was studied.

Time point noted: persistent/refractory GD, antithyroid drugs over 5 years with positive TRAb. The TCR library was made from RNA that had been extracted from PBMCs in TRIzol. This clonotype showed up many times. Its antigen is not known. HTBI primers from iRepertoire and Arm-PCR of CDR3 regions yielded the TCR beta libraries. TCRdb redid the calling of the multiplex PCR reads with MiXCR, one entry per CDR3 protein. Among 400,000 to 500,000 distinct CDR3 sequences listed, under 25% were seen once. The V gene end was trimmed by 2 bases and the J gene end by 1 base; junction bases not matched to a gene: 9. CDR1 and CDR2 from the germline V gene are SEHNR and FQNEAQ (reference sequence). The CDR3 loop spans 17 amino acids.

The rearrangement links TRBV7-9 to TRBJ2-7; 9 positions agree with TRBD2. Sequenced material: peripheral blood mononuclear cells (PBMCs), taken when the disease was refractory, from a patient treated with antithyroid drugs. This receptor was obtained from a female donor with Graves disease. CDR3: CASSLTAAGGQSYEQYF. CDR3 in DNA: TGTGCCAGCAGCTTAACCGCGGCGGGAGGGCAGTCCTACGAGCAGTACTTC.